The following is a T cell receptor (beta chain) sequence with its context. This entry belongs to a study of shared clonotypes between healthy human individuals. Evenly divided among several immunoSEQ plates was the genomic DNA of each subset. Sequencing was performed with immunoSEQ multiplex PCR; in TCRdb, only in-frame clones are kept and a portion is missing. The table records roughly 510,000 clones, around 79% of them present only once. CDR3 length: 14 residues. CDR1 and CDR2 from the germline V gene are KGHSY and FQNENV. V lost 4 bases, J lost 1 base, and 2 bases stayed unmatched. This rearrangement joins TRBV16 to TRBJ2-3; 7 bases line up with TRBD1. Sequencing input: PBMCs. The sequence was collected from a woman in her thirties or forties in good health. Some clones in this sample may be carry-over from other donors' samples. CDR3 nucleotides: TGTGCCAGCAGCCCCGGACAGGGCACAGATACGCAGTATTTT. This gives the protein CASSPGQGTDTQYF. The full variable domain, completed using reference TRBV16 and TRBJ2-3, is GEEVAQTPKHLVRGEGQKAKLYCAPIKGHSYVFWYQQVLKNEFKFLISFQNENVFDETGMPKERFSAKCLPNSPCSLEIQATKLEDSAVYFCASSPGQGTDTQYFGPGTRLTVL.